This TCR beta chain derives from a study of CD8 T cells in Susac syndrome. Study-level information: Patients with Susac syndrome were therapy-naive, on corticosteroids, or on intravenous immunoglobulin alone at the time that blood was drawn.

The V end lost 5 bases, the J end lost 6 bases, and 20 bases lay between the germline ends. CDR3 size: 16 residues. Reverse transcription of roughly 0.5 to 1 ug RNA was carried out with random hexamers. TCR beta CDR3 was amplified by immunoSEQ multiplex PCR. This amplification extended across 54 Vbeta and 13 Jbeta segments. TCRdb called the immunoSEQ multiplex PCR reads again in MiXCR, with one record for every CDR3 protein. The sample includes 77,000 or so distinct CDR3 sequences, about 93% seen only once; the top ten take about 0.54%. TCR beta sequencing was performed on blood CD8+ and CD4+ T cells. The TEMRA cells underwent FACS enrichment, while the CD8+ and CD4+ T cells underwent negative isolation.

The sample comprised CD4+ T cells from PBMCs. The sequence was collected from a human donor with Susac syndrome. The chain carries TRBV12-3 or TRBV12-4 and TRBJ2-4; weak D call: TRBD2 (6 bases). This CDR3 is CASSPPAGFGRNIQYF. CDR3 bases: TGTGCCAGCAGTCCCCCCGCGGGGTTTGGGAGAAACATTCAGTACTTC.